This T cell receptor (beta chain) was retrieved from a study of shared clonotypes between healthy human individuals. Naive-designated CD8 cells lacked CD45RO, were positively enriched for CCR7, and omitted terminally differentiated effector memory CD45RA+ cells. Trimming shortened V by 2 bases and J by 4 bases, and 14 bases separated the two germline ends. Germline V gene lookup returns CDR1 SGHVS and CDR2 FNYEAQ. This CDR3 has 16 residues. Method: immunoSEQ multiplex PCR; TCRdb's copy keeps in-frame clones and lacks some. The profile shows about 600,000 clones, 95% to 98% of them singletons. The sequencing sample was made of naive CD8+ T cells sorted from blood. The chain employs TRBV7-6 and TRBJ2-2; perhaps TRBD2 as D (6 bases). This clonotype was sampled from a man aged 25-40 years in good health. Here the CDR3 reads CASSLIGWEVTGELFF. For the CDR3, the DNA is TGTGCCAGCAGCTTAATCGGGTGGGAGGTCACCGGGGAGCTGTTTTTT.